This paragraph reports one T cell receptor beta chain. Which antigen it targets is not known. Within one base of it there is no much larger clone, and no base qualities were kept. These data belong to a study of blood T cell repertoires in COVID-19 (dated by TCRdb to about 2020). Background on the whole study: Collaborator samples came from the United States, Italy and Spain and covered acute and convalescent phases of COVID-19. Samples came from the ongoing ImmuneRACE study (first 160 participants) plus 1,254 subjects from 6 global collaborators. HLA class I and class II types, where available, came from metadata supplied by the sample provider rather than from assay-based typing. The repertoires were released in a freely available public database meant as a resource for research on the immune response to SARS-CoV-2. Sample metadata almost always included a de-identified subject ID, COVID-19 status, age in years and sex. The prospective study material was composed of cDNA or gDNA derived from T cells, B-cell-depleted T cells, or PBMCs. Deeply sampled blood TCRbeta repertoires from subjects exposed to, actively infected with, or recovered from COVID-19 were included in the dataset. The research as a whole found: How much clinical and demographic metadata was included differed by source and by participant, and the metadata was provided uncurated.

One collaborating source in Seattle enrolled patients during active infection and followed them longitudinally through the course of disease. Each collaborating institution followed its own protocols to collect whole blood in K2EDTA tubes. For TCRbeta analysis, collaborators shipped samples as frozen whole blood, isolated PBMCs, or DNA extracted from either of those sample types. The immunoSEQ Assay, a bias-controlled multiplex PCR, was used to amplify TCRbeta CDR3 regions from genomic DNA. The authors' pipeline ran thus. Within the assay, amplification of reference gene primers was used to estimate how many nucleated cells each sample contained. To quantify the absolute abundance of each unique TCRbeta CDR3 rearrangement, sequence reads were collapsed and filtered. For each sample, productive Simpson clonality was calculated as the square root of Simpson's diversity index over productive rearrangements. TCRdb provides this immuneACCESS table in a form limited to in-frame rearrangements. Some clones are lacking; in checked studies, under half of them reflect an unresolved V gene, and why the rest are absent is not known. V, J and clone size were drawn from that table, and D and trimming were deduced from the DNA. The table for this sample lists roughly 200,000 clones; about 76% of them were counted only once. The top ten clones comprise 5.5% to 7% of the sample.

The junction carries 15 bases between V and J, which are trimmed by 5 bases and 2 bases respectively. Reading from cysteine to phenylalanine, the CDR3 counts 15 amino acids. The DNA shown is the 45-base CDR3, in frame from base 1. From a lookup of the germline V gene, CDR1 and CDR2 are SGHVS and FNYEAQ. The chain links TRBV7-6 with TRBJ1-2; the D region possibly corresponds to TRBD1 (5 bases align). The receptor was derived from a woman in her forties with COVID-19, enrolled during active disease. Sequenced sample: peripheral blood. The CDR3 reads CASSPGGGGNYGYTF. The DNA sequence reads TGTGCCAGCAGCCCTGGTGGGGGAGGGAACTATGGCTACACCTTC.